The 6 T cell receptor beta chains given below trace back to one sample, sequenced in a study of T cells after posttransplantation cyclophosphamide. Generated by immunoSEQ multiplex PCR, the TCRdb table keeps only in-frame clones and is missing some. This sample has tens of thousands of clones, with 89% found just once. Control samples came 1 year after myeloablative marrow transplants with methotrexate plus calcineurin inhibitor. This specimen was PBMCs, taken after an allogeneic stem cell transplant with a calcineurin inhibitor and methotrexate. Every receptor here comes from a female patient aged 50-60 years who received an allogeneic stem cell transplant from an unrelated donor, was CMV-positive, and had chronic GVHD only. These T cells may partly come from the graft donor.

The V call is TRBV30, the J call TRBJ2-5; 11 bases align to TRBD2. CDR1 GTSNPN and CDR2 SVGIG come from the germline V gene (reference sequence). The V gene end was trimmed by 0 bases and the J gene end by 0 bases; junction bases not matched to a gene: 6. CDR3 size: 17 residues. CDR3 sequence reads: CAWSVPSGRPYQETQYF. The CDR3 DNA reads TGTGCCTGGAGTGTACCTAGCGGGAGGCCGTACCAAGAGACCCAGTACTTC.

The chain recombines TRBV7-9 with TRBJ2-1; D possibly corresponds to TRBD2 (6 bases). Trimming cost V 4 bases and J 0 bases, with 13 bases left between them. There are 16 residues in the CDR3. Germline CDR1 is SEHNR and CDR2 is FQNEAQ (reference sequence). The CDR3 region has the DNA TGTGCCAGCAGCTGGAGGGACTCGAGCTCCTACAATGAGCAGTTCTTC. It specifies CASSWRDSSSYNEQFF.

As DNA, the CDR3 is TGTGCCATCAGTGGCAGCGGAACCTACGAGCAGTACTTC. It specifies CAISGSGTYEQYF. The rearrangement joins TRBV10-3 to TRBJ2-7, with D perhaps TRBD2 (5 bases). The CDR3 runs to 13 residues. With 4 bases removed from V and 2 bases from J, the gap between germline ends came to 9 bases. The germline V gene has CDR1 ENHRY and CDR2 SYGVKD.

This chain joins TRBV27 and TRBJ1-5; 9 bases are shared with TRBD1. Germline CDR1 MNHEY, CDR2 SMNVEV (reference sequence). The ends lost 3 bases at V and 5 bases at J; junction bases unmatched: 5. This CDR3 has 15 residues. The chain's CDR3 is CASSFGTGTDQPQHF. The CDR3 DNA is TGTGCCAGCAGTTTTGGGACAGGGACGGATCAGCCCCAGCATTTT.

This clone occurred a few times. The chain joins TRBV6-5 to TRBJ2-5, with TRBD1 matching 7 bases. This CDR3 comprises 13 residues. The V and J ends lost 6 bases and 6 bases, in that order; junction bases with no gene match: 7. The germline gives CDR1 MNHEY, CDR2 SVGAGI. The CDR3 DNA follows: TGTGCCAGCAGATTCGACAGGGAACAGACCCAGTACTTC. Translated: CASRFDREQTQYF.

The chain is built from TRBV7-2 and TRBJ2-1; 7 bases line up with TRBD2. The length of the CDR3 is 14 residues. Trimming cost V 5 bases and J 8 bases; bases outside gene matches: 9. The germline CDR1 and CDR2 sequences are SGHTA and FQGNSA. The CDR3 DNA follows: TGTGCCAGCAGCGGGACTACTAGGTTTCATGAGCAGTTCTTC. Protein sequence: CASSGTTRFHEQFF.